This T cell receptor beta chain was observed in a study of blood T cell repertoires in COVID-19. Across the whole study: From the United States, Italy and Spain came samples of acute and convalescent COVID-19. Nucleic acid was either cDNA or gDNA, and it came from T cells, B-cell-depleted T cells, or PBMCs.

Trimming took off 4 bases at V and 8 bases at J, with 11 bases between the two ends. From germline, CDR1 is MNHNY and CDR2 SVGAGI (reference sequence). The CDR3 has 13 amino acids. Study processing details: Estimated nucleated cell counts came from reference gene primer amplification. Clones were sequenced by immunoSEQ multiplex PCR, and TCRdb holds only the in-frame ones, with some missing. The V and J calls and the clone size are those of that table, but D and trimming were determined from the DNA. The sample contains roughly 70,000 clones, 73% of which appear only once. Sequencing was done on a sample of peripheral blood. The chain couples TRBV6-6 to TRBJ1-4; D ambiguous. This receptor was identified in a man aged 55 to 70 with acute or convalescent COVID-19. CDR3 nucleotides: TGTGCCAGCAGTTCCACGGGGAAGGAAAAACTGTTTTTT. This sequence encodes CASSSTGKEKLFF.